Below are 32 T cell receptor beta chains sequenced from a single sample in a study of blood T cell repertoires in COVID-19. Clones were sequenced by immunoSEQ multiplex PCR, and TCRdb holds only the in-frame ones, with some missing. This repertoire shows fewer than 200,000 clones, around four fifths found once; its top ten account for approximately 19%. Sequencing input: peripheral blood. These receptors came from a woman aged 70-85 years who had recovered from COVID-19.

The genes are TRBV3-1 (or the pseudogene TRBV3-2) and TRBJ2-5, with 9 bases identical to TRBD2. Germline CDR1 LGHDT, CDR2 YNNKEL (reference sequence). V dropped 4 bases and J dropped 5; count of bases not matched to a gene: 8. There are 15 residues in the CDR3. The CDR3 is CASSPQRGEGETQYF. Here the CDR3 DNA reads TGTGCCAGCAGCCCCCAGCGGGGGGAGGGGGAGACCCAGTACTTC.

This rearrangement joins TRBV28 to TRBJ2-3, with 8 bases matching TRBD1. Losses at the gene ends were 6 bases for V and 2 bases for J; bases not matched to a gene: 4. CDR1 MDHEN and CDR2 SYDVKM come from the germline V gene. The CDR3 spans 14 residues. CDR3 loop: CASRRQGNTDTQYF. The CDR3, as DNA: TGTGCCAGCAGGCGACAGGGGAACACAGATACGCAGTATTTT.

The V gene is TRBV6-1, the J gene TRBJ1-6, with TRBD1 matching 7 bases. Per germline, CDR1 MNHNS and CDR2 SASEGT. The CDR3 covers 17 residues. Unmatched junction bases numbered 8, after V lost 2 bases and J lost 4 bases. CDR3 protein: CASSEMWAGGYNSPLHF. CDR3 sequence (DNA): TGTGCCAGCAGTGAAATGTGGGCAGGGGGTTATAATTCACCCCTCCACTTT.

This chain joins TRBV18 and TRBJ2-7, with 7 bases lining up with TRBD1. J lost 4 bases, V lost 3 bases, and 6 bases had no gene match. The CDR3 runs 14 residues. CDR1 is KGHSH, CDR2 LQKENI, per germline. Here the CDR3 reads CASSPETGLYEQYF. Here the CDR3 DNA reads TGTGCCAGCTCACCCGAGACAGGGCTGTACGAGCAGTACTTC.

The chain employs TRBV30 and TRBJ1-1; D gene ambiguous. The CDR3 contains 14 residues. V was clipped by 5 bases and J by 1 base, with 14 bases between them. The germline V gene has CDR1 GTSNPN and CDR2 SVGIG (reference sequence). In DNA, the CDR3 is TGTGCCTGGTCCTATGGCTCGGGGAACACTGAAGCTTTCTTT. The encoded protein is CAWSYGSGNTEAFF.

The sample holds one count of this clone. The chain couples TRBV5-5 to TRBJ2-3; a possible D gene is TRBD1 (5 bases). The CDR3 has 13 residues. Germline V gene lookup returns CDR1 SGHKS and CDR2 YYEKEE (reference sequence). V lost 5 bases, J lost 2 bases, and 9 bases lay in between. CDR3 in DNA: TGTGCCAGCAGACAGGAGCTCACAGATACGCAGTATTTT. This sequence encodes CASRQELTDTQYF.

This rearrangement joins TRBV10-1 to TRBJ2-1; the D gene is possibly TRBD2 (6 bases). Deletions cut 6 bases from V and 12 bases from J, with 15 bases between. The germline V gene encodes CDR1 WNHNN and CDR2 SYGVQD (reference sequence). The CDR3 length is 12 residues. CDR3 region: CASSQTSLGQFF. The CDR3 nucleotides read TGCGCCAGCAGCCAAACTAGCCTGGGGCAGTTCTTC.

The table lists this clone with a count of one. This CDR3 is CASSPAGGTDTQYF. DNA for the CDR3: TGTGCCAGCAGCCCAGCGGGAGGGACAGATACGCAGTATTTT. The V and J genes are TRBV3-1 (or the pseudogene TRBV3-2) and TRBJ2-3, with 10 nucleotides matching TRBD2. The germline CDR1 and CDR2 sequences are LGHDT and YNNKEL (reference sequence). Germline trimming cut 4 bases from V and 3 bases from J; bases unmatched to any gene: 1. This CDR3 has 14 amino acids.

In its sample, this clone was seen once. This rearrangement joins TRBV2 to TRBJ2-5; TRBD2 agrees at 12 bases. The CDR3 spans 15 residues. Trimming at V came to 4 bases and at J to 4 bases, leaving 4 bases not matched to a gene. Germline V gene data show CDR1 as SNHLY and CDR2 as FYNNEI. Here the CDR3 reads CASSAAGLAGETQYF. CDR3 bases: TGTGCCAGCAGTGCCGCGGGACTAGCGGGAGAGACCCAGTACTTC. The variable domain in full, with the rest retrieved from reference TRBV2 and TRBJ2-5, is EPEVTQTPSHQVTQMGQEVILRCVPISNHLYFYWYRQILGQKVEFLVSFYNNEISEKSEIFDDQFSVERPDGSNFTLKIRSTKLEDSAMYFCASSAAGLAGETQYFGPGTRLLVL.

This rearrangement joins TRBV7-8 to TRBJ2-1; 11 bases fit TRBD2. Germline V CDR1 and CDR2: SGHVS, FQNEAQ. There are 16 residues in the CDR3. The trim removed 5 bases at V and 5 bases at J, leaving 8 bases unmatched. This CDR3 is CASSLRGTSGNNEQFF. The CDR3 region has the DNA TGTGCCAGCAGCCTACGCGGGACTAGCGGTAACAATGAGCAGTTCTTC.

A few counts support this clone. The conserved phenylalanine or tryptophan normally closing the CDR3 is absent here, so this likely arose from a read error. The DNA is omitted, as the CDR3 cannot be located on it reliably, and the CDR3 follows TCRdb's listing. The CDR3 loop reads CASSEAGGTGNSY. The rearrangement uses TRBV6-1 and TRBJ1-3; whether TRBD1, the table's D call, matches the DNA was not checked. Germline V CDR1 and CDR2: MNHNS, SASEGT. The CDR3 adds up to 13 amino acids, both ends counted.

This clone was counted a single time. The genes are TRBV6-1 and TRBJ1-1; unclear D gene. Trimming removed 3 bases at V and 6 bases at J, with 14 bases between. Looked up from germline, CDR1 is MNHNS and CDR2 is SASEGT. The CDR3 covers 14 residues. CDR3 bases: TGTGCCAGCAGTGACCCCCTGCCAGTCCCTGAAGCTTTCTTT. This gives the protein CASSDPLPVPEAFF.

The chain recombines TRBV6-5 with TRBJ1-6; TRBD1 aligns across 9 bases. This CDR3 is built from 15 residues. V lost 6 bases to trimming and J lost 10 bases; unmatched junction nucleotides: 10. From germline, CDR1 is MNHEY and CDR2 SVGAGI. The CDR3 DNA reads TGTGCCAGCAGCTCCGGACAGGGGTCGGGATCACCCCTCCACTTT. Translation: CASSSGQGSGSPLHF.

CDR3 residues: CASSPQTGTNYGYTF. The CDR3 DNA sequence: TGTGCCAGCTCACCCCAGACAGGGACTAACTATGGCTACACCTTC. The chain couples TRBV18 to TRBJ1-2, with 7 positions matching TRBD1. This CDR3 region has 15 residues. Germline-derived CDR1 and CDR2 are KGHSH and LQKENI. The ends lost 3 bases at V and 0 bases at J; junction bases unmatched: 4. Filled out from reference TRBV18 and TRBJ1-2, the complete variable domain reads NAGVMQNPRHLVRRRGQEARLRCSPMKGHSHVYWYRQLPEEGLKFMVYLQKENIIDESGMPKERFSAEFPKEGPSILRIQQVVRGDSAAYFCASSPQTGTNYGYTFGSGTRLTVV.

V is TRBV18 and J is TRBJ2-3; D is unresolved. Germline V gene lookup returns CDR1 KGHSH and CDR2 LQKENI. The CDR3 runs 14 residues. V was shortened by 0 bases and J by 4 bases, with 8 bases between the two germline ends. The chain's CDR3 is CASSPPAPPDTQYF. The CDR3 DNA sequence: TGTGCCAGCTCACCACCGGCCCCGCCAGATACGCAGTATTTT.

V gene TRBV5-4 combines with J gene TRBJ2-3; 8 bases fit TRBD1. The V gene end was trimmed by 5 bases and the J gene end by 3 bases; junction bases not matched to a gene: 8. Germline loops: CDR1 SGHNT, CDR2 YYREEE (reference sequence). The CDR3 sequence is 15 residues long. The CDR3 here is CASRTRGLATDTQYF. The CDR3 nucleotides read TGTGCCAGCAGGACCAGGGGGCTGGCGACAGATACGCAGTATTTT. Full variable domain (rest looked up from reference TRBV5-4 and TRBJ2-3): ETGVTQSPTHLIKTRGQQVTLRCSSQSGHNTVSWYQQALGQGPQFIFQYYREEENGRGNFPPRFSGLQFPNYSSELNVNALELDDSALYLCASRTRGLATDTQYFGPGTRLTVL.

The J gene is TRBJ2-1, the V gene TRBV4-3; 12 nucleotides agree with TRBD2. The V gene's germline CDR1 is LGHNA and CDR2 YSLEER. The junction had 6 bases not matched to a gene; V was cut back by 0 bases and J by 9 bases. CDR3 length: 16 residues. CDR3 DNA sequence: TGCGCCAGCAGCCAAGATGGGGCTAGCGGGAGGGGTGAGCAGTTCTTC. Amino acids: CASSQDGASGRGEQFF.

The chain recombines TRBV4-2 with TRBJ2-5; D unclear. V was pared by 0 bases and J by 1 base, with 6 bases between. Germline V lookup: CDR1 LGHNA, CDR2 YNFKEQ. The CDR3 totals 14 residues. The CDR3 is CASSQDSIQETQYF. CDR3 nucleotides: TGTGCCAGCAGCCAAGACAGTATCCAAGAGACCCAGTACTTC.

The chain couples TRBV2 to TRBJ1-6; D remains ambiguous. The CDR3 contains 13 residues. Germline CDR1 reads SNHLY; CDR2 reads FYNNEI. The ends were cut back, 3 bases at V and 9 bases at J, with 9 bases in the middle. The CDR3 nucleotides read TGTGCCAGCAGTGACGAGTCGAGTTCACCCCTCCACTTT. This translates into CASSDESSSPLHF.

A single count supports this clone. This chain links TRBV6-1 with TRBJ2-3; TRBD1 aligns across 9 bases. V shed 5 bases and J 10 bases; nucleotides not matched to a gene: 10. The CDR3 extends over 14 amino acids. Germline CDR1 MNHNS, CDR2 SASEGT. CDR3 in DNA: TGTGCCAGCAGTCCTCCGACAGGGGGGGGCGCGCAGTATTTT. Its translation: CASSPPTGGGAQYF.

This clone was detected only once. The chain employs TRBV12-3 or TRBV12-4 and TRBJ1-1; D ambiguous. The germline V and J ends were trimmed by 3 bases and 5 bases, with 10 bases remaining between them. CDR3 length: 13 residues. The CDR3 DNA is TGTGCCAGCAGTTTGGGCGTACGGACTGAAGCTTTCTTT. It encodes CASSLGVRTEAFF.

This chain's CDR3 is CASSPQTDRYTF. In DNA form, the CDR3 reads TGTGCCAGCAGCCCCCAGACAGATCGCTACACCTTC. The chain has TRBV5-4 and TRBJ1-2, with D perhaps TRBD1 (5 bases). V was shortened by 4 bases and J by 9 bases, with 13 bases between the two germline ends. This CDR3 region has 12 residues. Germline CDR1 SGHNT, CDR2 YYREEE (reference sequence).

This clone occurred a few times. The chain is built from TRBV30 and TRBJ1-4; perhaps TRBD1 as D (5 bases). The CDR3 totals 15 residues. Trimming took 4 bases from V and 6 from J, leaving 18 bases between them. Germline lookup yields CDR1 GTSNPN and CDR2 SVGIG (reference sequence). The CDR3 DNA reads TGTGCCTGGACCCCACCGGGGGGGGAGGATGAAAAACTGTTTTTT. Amino acid sequence: CAWTPPGGEDEKLFF.

This chain uses TRBV4-2 with TRBJ1-5; D is possibly TRBD1 (5 bases). The CDR3 has 15 amino acids. Germline-derived CDR1 and CDR2 are LGHNA and YNFKEQ. The V gene lost 0 bases and the J gene lost 6 bases, with 12 bases spanning the gap. CDR3 residues: CASSQDFGRGQPQHF. The CDR3 bases are TGTGCCAGCAGCCAAGATTTTGGTAGGGGTCAGCCCCAGCATTTT.

This clone is medium-sized. The rearrangement links TRBV10-3 to TRBJ1-1; D is undetermined. Germline V gives CDR1 ENHRY, CDR2 SYGVKD. This CDR3 has 14 amino acids. V was cut by 3 bases and J by 1 base, with 9 bases left in between. CDR3 nucleotide sequence: TGTGCCATCAGTGATGGGCAGAGGAACACTGAAGCTTTCTTT. This codes for CAISDGQRNTEAFF.

The V gene is TRBV30, the J gene TRBJ1-1, with 7 nucleotides matching TRBD1. Germline-derived CDR1 and CDR2 are GTSNPN and SVGIG (reference sequence). This CDR3 contains 14 residues. J lost 2 bases, V lost 4 bases, and 7 bases had no gene match. The CDR3 DNA reads as TGTGCCTGGACCCCCGGGACAGTCAACACTGAAGCTTTCTTT. The encoded protein is CAWTPGTVNTEAFF.

This rearrangement joins TRBV11-2 to TRBJ2-7; 8 nucleotides align to TRBD1. The CDR3 contains 14 residues. Germline assignment: CDR1 SGHAT and CDR2 FQNNGV. V lost 5 bases and J lost 2; bases outside the gene matches: 5. The CDR3 spells CASSPRTGPYEQYF. CDR3 sequence (DNA): TGTGCCAGCAGCCCCCGGACAGGGCCCTACGAGCAGTACTTC.

This chain uses TRBV18 with TRBJ2-3; 10 bases map to TRBD1. CDR1 is KGHSH and CDR2 is LQKENI in the germline V gene. The CDR3 is made up of 17 amino acids. Losses at the gene ends were 3 bases for V and 1 base for J; bases not matched to a gene: 7. The DNA of the CDR3 is TGTGCCAGCTCACCCTTTCCGGGACAGGGGCGCACAGATACGCAGTATTTT. Its translation: CASSPFPGQGRTDTQYF.

This clone was detected only once. The gene calls are TRBV6-5 and TRBJ1-5, with D perhaps matching TRBD1 (6 bases). Trimming took off 6 bases at V and 6 bases at J, with 15 bases between the two ends. This CDR3 is 14 amino acids long. Germline V CDR1 and CDR2: MNHEY, SVGAGI. Here the CDR3 reads CASSPVGAGQPQHF. In DNA form, the CDR3 reads TGTGCCAGCAGCCCGGTGGGGGCAGGTCAGCCCCAGCATTTT.

This sequence joins TRBV29-1 and TRBJ2-7; 9 bases agree with TRBD2. CDR3 length: 13 amino acids. The V gene end was trimmed by 7 bases and the J gene end by 3 bases; junction bases not matched to a gene: 7. CDR1 SQVTM and CDR2 ANQGSEA come from the germline V gene. This CDR3 reads CSGRAGGDYEQYF. CDR3 nucleotide sequence: TGCAGCGGCCGGGCGGGGGGGGACTACGAGCAGTACTTC.

This chain links TRBV6-1 with TRBJ2-1, with 8 positions matching TRBD2. V shed 3 bases and J 3 bases; nucleotides not matched to a gene: 4. There are 15 residues in the CDR3. Germline V gene data show CDR1 as MNHNS and CDR2 as SASEGT. The CDR3 loop reads CASSEVAGNYNEQFF. CDR3 coding DNA: TGTGCCAGCAGTGAGGTAGCGGGGAACTACAATGAGCAGTTCTTC.

The rearrangement joins TRBV4-3 to TRBJ2-1; 11 nucleotides agree with TRBD2. Germline values: CDR1 LGHNA, CDR2 YSLEER. CDR3 length: 15 residues. Germline trimming cut 1 base from V and 9 bases from J; bases unmatched to any gene: 5. As DNA, the CDR3 is TGCGCCAGCAGCCAAGGACTAGCGGGACTCGGTGAGCAGTTCTTC. Residues: CASSQGLAGLGEQFF.